Below are 23 T cell receptor beta chains sequenced from a single sample in a study of cytomegalovirus exposure and HLA in healthy donors. The PCR ran on 60 Vbeta and 13 Jbeta primers. Some clones are missing from TCRdb's copy, which holds only in-frame ones; the method was immunoSEQ multiplex PCR. This table has 40,000 to 55,000 clones, about 78% appearing once. What was sequenced was PBMCs. The origin of the receptors is a woman under 40 in good health and CMV-seronegative.

This chain uses TRBV5-6 with TRBJ1-2; 8 nucleotides line up with TRBD1. Germline CDR1 SGHDT, CDR2 YYEEEE. V was pared by 4 bases and J by 5 bases, with 10 bases of the junction left unmatched. This CDR3 spans 15 amino acids. The CDR3 sequence is CASSPSGRGLYGYTF. The DNA of the CDR3 is TGTGCCAGCAGCCCGTCGGGCAGGGGGCTGTATGGCTACACCTTC. The complete variable domain, with remaining parts taken from reference TRBV5-6 and TRBJ1-2, reads DAGVTQSPTHLIKTRGQQVTLRCSPKSGHDTVSWYQQALGQGPQFIFQYYEEEERQRGNFPDRFSGHQFPNYSSELNVNALLLGDSALYLCASSPSGRGLYGYTFGSGTRLTVV.

This chain connects TRBV30 to TRBJ2-5; 8 bases are a match to TRBD1. V lost 2 bases to trimming and J lost 5 bases; unmatched junction nucleotides: 7. CDR1 is GTSNPN, CDR2 SVGIG, per germline (reference sequence). CDR3 size: 14 residues. The CDR3 DNA follows: TGTGCCTGGAGTCAGGACAGGGTACGGGAGACCCAGTACTTC. Its protein product is CAWSQDRVRETQYF.

This clone was picked up a small number of times. The V and J genes are TRBV7-3 and TRBJ1-2; D is perhaps TRBD1 (6 bases). The CDR3 loop spans 13 amino acids. CDR1 and CDR2 (germline): SGHTA, FQGTGA. Deletions cut 5 bases from V and 4 bases from J, with 11 bases between. This CDR3 reads CASSPGVGYGYTF. DNA of the CDR3: TGTGCCAGCAGCCCAGGGGTGGGCTATGGCTACACCTTC.

The chain employs TRBV7-2 and TRBJ1-6, with 8 bases that match TRBD1. From germline, CDR1 is SGHTA and CDR2 FQGNSA. Losses at the gene ends were 5 bases for V and 8 bases for J; bases not matched to a gene: 11. This CDR3 is built from 16 residues. The DNA for the CDR3 is TGTGCCAGCAGCCAGCGACAGGGGACGTCTCATTCACCCCTCCACTTT. It is translated as CASSQRQGTSHSPLHF.

This clone was picked up one time. The chain employs TRBV29-1 and TRBJ2-7; the D gene is possibly TRBD2 (6 bases). Trimming cost V 2 bases and J 9 bases, with 11 bases left between them. This CDR3 is 11 amino acids long. Germline V lookup: CDR1 SQVTM, CDR2 ANQGSEA. CDR3 loop: CSVESAEGQYF. The CDR3 DNA is TGCAGCGTTGAATCTGCGGAGGGGCAGTACTTC.

V is TRBV5-4 and J is TRBJ1-2, with a weak D call TRBD1 (6 bases). There are 15 residues in the CDR3. CDR1 is SGHNT, CDR2 YYREEE, per germline (reference sequence). Trimming removed 4 bases from V and 3 bases from J, with 16 bases in between. The CDR3 loop is CASSPRTVPDYGYTF. CDR3 coding DNA: TGTGCCAGCAGCCCCCGGACAGTCCCTGACTATGGCTACACCTTC.

In its sample, this clone was seen a few times. This rearrangement joins TRBV7-9 to TRBJ1-2; 8 bases align to TRBD1. CDR3 size: 16 residues. V lost 3 bases, J lost 4 bases, and 10 bases stayed unmatched. Per the germline V gene, CDR1 is SEHNR and CDR2 is FQNEAQ (reference sequence). In DNA form, the CDR3 reads TGTGCCAGCAGCTTTTCGACAGGGGCCCTCGCCTATGGCTACACCTTC. It yields the protein CASSFSTGALAYGYTF.

The chain is built from TRBV28 and TRBJ1-5; D is uncertain. V was shortened by 6 bases and J by 1 base, with 16 bases between the two germline ends. The CDR3 extends over 16 amino acids. Per germline, CDR1 MDHEN and CDR2 SYDVKM. For the CDR3, the DNA is TGTGCCAGCAGCCGGAGAGGAGGAATCAGCAATCAGCCCCAGCATTTT. This gives the protein CASSRRGGISNQPQHF.

The V call is TRBV5-1, the J call TRBJ1-3, with 7 bases identical to TRBD1. The CDR3 contains 14 residues. J lost 4 bases, V lost 4 bases, and 5 bases had no gene match. Germline V gives CDR1 SGHRS, CDR2 YFSETQ. CDR3 sequence (DNA): TGCGCCAGCAGCGTGGACAGGACCGGAAACACCATATATTTT. It yields the protein CASSVDRTGNTIYF.

This clone was recorded a few times. The chain is built from TRBV5-1 and TRBJ1-3; no reliable D call. Between the trimmed V and J ends, which lost 5 bases and 2 bases, there was a span of 11 bases. The CDR3 has 14 residues. The germline CDR1 and CDR2 sequences are SGHRS and YFSETQ. CDR3 residues: CASRPGFTGNTIYF. The CDR3 nucleotides are TGCGCCAGCAGGCCGGGGTTTACTGGAAACACCATATATTTT.

This clone was detected only a few times. The rearrangement joins TRBV6-5 to TRBJ1-4; 7 bases map to TRBD1. Trimming took 6 bases from V and 6 from J; bases not matched to a gene: 4. The CDR3 loop spans 13 amino acids. Germline-derived CDR1 and CDR2 are MNHEY and SVGAGI. The CDR3 loop reads CASRSGTDEKLFF. In nucleotides, the CDR3 is TGTGCCAGCAGATCCGGGACAGATGAAAAACTGTTTTTT.

This clone was recorded a few times. This chain links TRBV4-1 with TRBJ1-1; TRBD1 is a possible D gene (6 bases). The germline gives CDR1 MGHRA, CDR2 YSYEKL. The V end lost 2 bases, the J end lost 1 base, and 8 bases lay between the germline ends. The CDR3 is 14 residues long. As DNA, the CDR3 is TGCGCCAGCAGCCAACCGGACAGGAACACTGAAGCTTTCTTT. Translation: CASSQPDRNTEAFF.

The chain has TRBV7-6 and TRBJ2-5; 11 bases line up with TRBD2. Germline trimming cut 4 bases from V and 3 bases from J; bases unmatched to any gene: 10. Germline-derived CDR1 and CDR2 are SGHVS and FNYEAQ. The CDR3 sequence is 17 residues long. The CDR3 spells CASSSDSSGRVEETQYF. The CDR3 bases are TGTGCCAGCAGCTCAGATAGTAGCGGGAGGGTTGAAGAGACCCAGTACTTC. Supplemented by reference TRBV7-6 and TRBJ2-5, the full variable domain reads GAGVSQSPRYKVTKRGQDVALRCDPISGHVSLYWYRQALGQGPEFLTYFNYEAQQDKSGLPNDRFSAERPEGSISTLTIQRTEQRDSAMYRCASSSDSSGRVEETQYFGPGTRLLVL.

By share, this clone ranks as medium-sized. The chain employs TRBV6-6 and TRBJ2-2; 8 bases agree with TRBD1. Germline V lookup: CDR1 MNHNY, CDR2 SVGAGI (reference sequence). This CDR3 has 16 amino acids. J gave up 5 bases and V 6 bases, and 11 bases lay outside the gene matches. CDR3 DNA: TGTGCCAGCAGCAGGGGCAGGGGGCGAGGGACCGGGGAGCTGTTTTTT. Protein product: CASSRGRGRGTGELFF.

The J gene is TRBJ1-6, the V gene TRBV28; unclear D gene. The CDR3 consists of 16 residues. CDR1 is MDHEN, CDR2 SYDVKM, per germline. Trimming removed 7 bases at V and 0 bases at J, with 13 bases between. The CDR3 loop reads CASNPPGSSYNSPLHF. The CDR3 DNA reads TGTGCCAGCAACCCGCCTGGCAGCTCCTATAATTCACCCCTCCACTTT.

This clone was seen more than once but under ten times. The rearrangement uses TRBV2 and TRBJ2-7, with TRBD2 matching 9 bases. This CDR3 is 14 amino acids long. The germline V gene has CDR1 SNHLY and CDR2 FYNNEI. The junction had 4 bases not matched to a gene; V was cut back by 4 bases and J by 3 bases. This CDR3 reads CASSGSGGNYEQYF. The DNA for the CDR3 is TGTGCCAGCAGTGGAAGCGGGGGGAACTACGAGCAGTACTTC.

The V call is TRBV30, the J call TRBJ2-1; D is perhaps TRBD1 (5 bases). Trimming removed 0 bases from V and 7 bases from J, with 10 bases in between. The germline V gene encodes CDR1 GTSNPN and CDR2 SVGIG (reference sequence). This CDR3 region has 13 residues. The CDR3 nucleotides read TGTGCCTGGAGTGTATCCAGGGAAAATGAGCAGTTCTTC. Translating it yields CAWSVSRENEQFF.

This chain links TRBV25-1 with TRBJ2-3, with D possibly matching TRBD2 (6 bases). Trimming removed 7 bases from V and 1 base from J, with 12 bases in between. This CDR3 region has 14 residues. In germline, CDR1 is MGHDK, CDR2 SYGVNS. CDR3 coding DNA: TGTGCCAGCATCGGGGGTCGGGGCACAGATACGCAGTATTTT. Its translation: CASIGGRGTDTQYF.

The chain recombines TRBV6-1 with TRBJ1-1; D unclear. Germline V lookup: CDR1 MNHNS, CDR2 SASEGT. The CDR3 is 15 residues long. Trimming cost V 7 bases and J 4 bases, with 19 bases left between them. CDR3: CASIPPAGRVTEAFF. The CDR3, as DNA: TGTGCCAGCATCCCACCGGCGGGTAGGGTCACTGAAGCTTTCTTT.

A few counts support this clone. This sequence joins TRBV5-1 and TRBJ2-5, with 7 bases aligning to TRBD1. The germline gives CDR1 SGHRS, CDR2 YFSETQ. V trimming: 0 bases; J trimming: 13 bases; junction bases outside the gene matches: 12. The CDR3 covers 14 residues. CDR3 protein: CASSLDRGTGGGYF. CDR3 DNA sequence: TGCGCCAGCAGCTTGGACAGGGGAACGGGTGGAGGGTACTTC.

This clone occurred a few times. The chain combines TRBV30 with TRBJ1-1, with D unclear. This CDR3 has 16 amino acids. The germline V gene encodes CDR1 GTSNPN and CDR2 SVGIG (reference sequence). Trimming pared 4 bases from V and 5 bases from J, leaving 23 bases between. The CDR3 protein is CAWNDPYRGLGTEAFF. CDR3 sequence (DNA): TGTGCCTGGAACGACCCGTATCGGGGATTGGGGACTGAAGCTTTCTTT.

For this clone: Other DNA sequences within the sample encode an identical CDR3. This chain joins TRBV30 and TRBJ2-3; D might be TRBD2 (5 bases). Germline V gene lookup returns CDR1 GTSNPN and CDR2 SVGIG (reference sequence). The CDR3 covers 17 residues. Trimming removed 0 bases from V and 0 bases from J, with 16 bases in between. The CDR3 DNA reads as TGTGCCTGGAGTGTACGCCGCAGCGGTGCTAGCACAGATACGCAGTATTTT. It translates to CAWSVRRSGASTDTQYF.

This clone has only one observation. J is TRBJ2-7 and V is TRBV9; 7 nucleotides match TRBD1. The V and J ends lost 1 base and 2 bases, in that order; junction bases with no gene match: 15. The CDR3 contains 18 residues. Germline V lookup: CDR1 SGDLS, CDR2 YYNGEE. CDR3 sequence (DNA): TGTGCCAGCAGCGTATCTCCCGGGCTCGGGGACAGCGCCTACGAGCAGTACTTC. It is translated as CASSVSPGLGDSAYEQYF.